What follows describes a single T cell receptor (beta chain). The target antigen is unknown. The data were obtained in a study of T cell responses to AZD1222 COVID-19 vaccine. Study as a whole: Second-dose intervals near 4 or 12 weeks were combined.

Notes on the study in general: Clonal diversity was possibly underestimated, and the donors were mostly white British, with more females. Scientists sampled the repertoires only once the peak T cell response had passed.

The assay was immunoSEQ multiplex PCR, and TCRdb's table has in-frame clones only and misses some. The sample has around 100,000 clones; 88% are singletons. The clonotype originates from an adult in good health. The sequenced sample was peripheral blood, obtained on day 0 of AZD1222 vaccination.

The DNA of the CDR3 is TGTGCCAGCAGCTTACCTATCCCTGGAAACACCATATATTTT. Encoded protein: CASSLPIPGNTIYF. The V call is TRBV7-8, the J call TRBJ1-3; D remains ambiguous. The CDR3 has 14 residues. Trimming removed 2 bases at V and 2 bases at J, with 7 bases between. The V gene's germline CDR1 is SGHVS and CDR2 FQNEAQ.